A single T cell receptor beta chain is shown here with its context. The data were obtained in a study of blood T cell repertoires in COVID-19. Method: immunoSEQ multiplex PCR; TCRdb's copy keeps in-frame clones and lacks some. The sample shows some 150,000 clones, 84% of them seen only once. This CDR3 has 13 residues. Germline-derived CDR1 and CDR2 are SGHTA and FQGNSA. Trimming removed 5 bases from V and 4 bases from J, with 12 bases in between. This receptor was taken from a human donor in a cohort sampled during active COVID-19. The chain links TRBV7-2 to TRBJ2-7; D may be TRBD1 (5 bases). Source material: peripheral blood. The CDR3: CASSQGPLYEQYV. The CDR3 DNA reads TGTGCCAGCAGCCAGGGCCCACTTTACGAGCAGTACGTC.